The clone carrying this TCR beta chain has a single count. Between the trimmed V and J ends, which lost 11 bases and 6 bases, there was a span of 20 bases. The CDR3 consists of 14 residues. Germline assignment: CDR1 MRHNA and CDR2 SNTAGT. The data originate from a study of OX40 agonist ivuxolimab in advanced cancers. Study-level background: People in dose escalation had one of these cancers: hepatocellular carcinoma, melanoma, renal cell or head and neck cancer.

The assay was immunoSEQ multiplex PCR, and TCRdb's table has in-frame clones only and misses some. The data show some 41,000 clones, with around 90% seen just once and about 20% held by the top ten. Material: CD4+ or CD8+ T cells sorted from blood, obtained in a trial of the OX40 agonist ivuxolimab. The source is an adult with an advanced solid tumor such as melanoma, head and neck, liver or kidney cancer. The chain carries TRBV6-4 and TRBJ2-1, with D possibly being TRBD2 (6 bases). Written as DNA, the CDR3 is TGTGCCGGAAGGAGCGGGCAATGGGGCAATGAGCAGTTCTTC. This sequence encodes CAGRSGQWGNEQFF.